This T cell receptor (beta chain) was recovered during a study of blood T cell repertoires in COVID-19. Germline CDR1 SSHAT, CDR2 FNYEAQ (reference sequence). The length of the CDR3 is 16 residues. Seattle patient enrollment occurred during active infection, with longitudinal follow-up thereafter. The data were produced by immunoSEQ multiplex PCR, yet TCRdb's version contains in-frame clones alone and is incomplete. Of 90,000 or so clones detected, 89% appear once; the ten largest clones hold approximately 5.4%. Note on this clone: The junction and the germline gene differ at one end; a read error may be behind it.

The receptor was derived from a man in his 60s with COVID-19, enrolled during active disease. The specimen sequenced was peripheral blood. The chain joins TRBV7-7 to TRBJ2-5; 14 bases match TRBD2. CDR3 bases: TGTGCTAGCAGCTCAGGACTAGCGGGAGGTCAAGAGACCCAGTACTTC. Its translation: CASSSGLAGGQETQYF.